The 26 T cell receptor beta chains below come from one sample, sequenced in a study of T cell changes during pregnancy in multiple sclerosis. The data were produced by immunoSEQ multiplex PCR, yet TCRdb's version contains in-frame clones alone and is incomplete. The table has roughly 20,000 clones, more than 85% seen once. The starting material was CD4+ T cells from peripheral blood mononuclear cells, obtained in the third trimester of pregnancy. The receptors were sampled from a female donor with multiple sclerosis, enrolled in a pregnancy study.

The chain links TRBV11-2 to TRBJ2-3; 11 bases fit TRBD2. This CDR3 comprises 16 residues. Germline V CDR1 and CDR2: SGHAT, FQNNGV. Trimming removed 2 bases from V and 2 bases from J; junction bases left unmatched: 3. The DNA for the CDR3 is TGTGCCAGCAGCTTAATACTAGCGGGGGACACAGATACGCAGTATTTT. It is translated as CASSLILAGDTDTQYF.

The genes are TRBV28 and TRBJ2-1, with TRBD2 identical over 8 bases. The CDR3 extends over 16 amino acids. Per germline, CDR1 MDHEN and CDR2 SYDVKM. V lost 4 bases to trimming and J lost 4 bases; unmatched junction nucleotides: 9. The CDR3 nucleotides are TGTGCCAGCAGTTCTCACGGGGGGGCGCAGTACAATGAGCAGTTCTTC. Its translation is CASSSHGGAQYNEQFF.

This chain's CDR3 is CASSRTTGTGEVNYGYTF. In nucleotides, the CDR3 is TGTGCCAGCAGCCGCACCACCGGGACAGGGGAGGTTAACTATGGCTACACCTTC. The genes are TRBV7-9 and TRBJ1-2; TRBD1 agrees at 10 bases. The length of the CDR3 is 18 residues. Trimming cost V 5 bases and J 1 base; bases outside gene matches: 13. The germline gives CDR1 SEHNR, CDR2 FQNEAQ (reference sequence).

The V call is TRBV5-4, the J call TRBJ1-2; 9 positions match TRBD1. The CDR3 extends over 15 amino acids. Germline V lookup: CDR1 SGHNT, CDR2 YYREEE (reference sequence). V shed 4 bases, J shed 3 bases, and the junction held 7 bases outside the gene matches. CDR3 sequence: CASSANRDRDYGYTF. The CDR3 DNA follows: TGTGCCAGCAGCGCCAACCGGGACAGGGACTATGGCTACACCTTC.

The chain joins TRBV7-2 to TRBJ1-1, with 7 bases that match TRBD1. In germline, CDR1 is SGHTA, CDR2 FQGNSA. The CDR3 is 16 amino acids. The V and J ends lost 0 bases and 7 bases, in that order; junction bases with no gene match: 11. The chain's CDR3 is CASSLATDRVRSEAFF. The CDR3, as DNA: TGTGCCAGCAGCTTAGCCACTGACAGGGTTAGGAGTGAAGCTTTCTTT. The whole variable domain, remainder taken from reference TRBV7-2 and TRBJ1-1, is GAGVSQSPSNKVTEKGKDVELRCDPISGHTALYWYRQSLGQGLEFLIYFQGNSAPDKSGLPSDRFSAERTGGSVSTLTIQRTQQEDSAVYLCASSLATDRVRSEAFFGQGTRLTVV.

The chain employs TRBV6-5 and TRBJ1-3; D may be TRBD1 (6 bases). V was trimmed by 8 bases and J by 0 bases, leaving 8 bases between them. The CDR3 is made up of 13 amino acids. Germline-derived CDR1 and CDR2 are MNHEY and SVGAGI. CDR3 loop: CASRQASGNTIYF. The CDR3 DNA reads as TGTGCCAGCCGACAGGCCTCTGGAAACACCATATATTTT.

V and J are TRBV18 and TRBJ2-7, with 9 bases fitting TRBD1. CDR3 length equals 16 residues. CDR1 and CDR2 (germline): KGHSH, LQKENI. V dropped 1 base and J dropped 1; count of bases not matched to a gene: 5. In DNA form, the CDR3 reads TGTGCCAGCTCACCACAGCCGGGACAGGGATCCTACGAGCAGTACTTC. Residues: CASSPQPGQGSYEQYF. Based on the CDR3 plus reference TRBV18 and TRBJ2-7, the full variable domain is NAGVMQNPRHLVRRRGQEARLRCSPMKGHSHVYWYRQLPEEGLKFMVYLQKENIIDESGMPKERFSAEFPKEGPSILRIQQVVRGDSAAYFCASSPQPGQGSYEQYFGPGTRLTVT.

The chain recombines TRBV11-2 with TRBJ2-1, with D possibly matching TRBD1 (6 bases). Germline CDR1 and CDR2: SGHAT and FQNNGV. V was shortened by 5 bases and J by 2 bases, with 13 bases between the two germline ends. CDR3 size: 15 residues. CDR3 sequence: CASSGPGHPYNEQFF. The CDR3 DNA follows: TGTGCCAGCAGCGGGCCGGGACACCCCTACAATGAGCAGTTCTTC.

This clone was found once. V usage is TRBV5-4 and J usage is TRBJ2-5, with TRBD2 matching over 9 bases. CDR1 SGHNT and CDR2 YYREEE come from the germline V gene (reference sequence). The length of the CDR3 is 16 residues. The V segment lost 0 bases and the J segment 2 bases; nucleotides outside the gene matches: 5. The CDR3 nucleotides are TGTGCCAGCAGCTTGGGGGGGAGCGGGGGGCAAGAGACCCAGTACTTC. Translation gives CASSLGGSGGQETQYF.

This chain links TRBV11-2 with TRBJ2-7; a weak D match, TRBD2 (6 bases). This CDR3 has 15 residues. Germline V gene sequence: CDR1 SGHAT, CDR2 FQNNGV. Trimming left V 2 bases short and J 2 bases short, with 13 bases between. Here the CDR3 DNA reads TGTGCCAGCAGCTTAACGGGGGTAGGGCCCTACGAGCAGTACTTC. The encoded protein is CASSLTGVGPYEQYF.

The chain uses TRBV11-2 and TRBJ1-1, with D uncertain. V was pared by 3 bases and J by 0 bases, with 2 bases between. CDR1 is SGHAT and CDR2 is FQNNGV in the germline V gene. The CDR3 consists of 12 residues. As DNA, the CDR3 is TGTGCCAGCAGCTTTATGAACACTGAAGCTTTCTTT. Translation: CASSFMNTEAFF.

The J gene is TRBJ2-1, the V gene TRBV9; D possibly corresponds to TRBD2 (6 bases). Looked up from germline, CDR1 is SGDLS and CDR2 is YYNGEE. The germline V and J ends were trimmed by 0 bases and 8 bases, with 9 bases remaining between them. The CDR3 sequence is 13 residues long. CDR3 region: CASSVVAGYEQFF. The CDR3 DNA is TGTGCCAGCAGCGTAGTGGCGGGGTATGAGCAGTTCTTC.

As DNA, the CDR3 is TGCGCCAGCAGCCAGGACAGGGGTGATCAGCCCCAGCATTTT. Translation gives CASSQDRGDQPQHF. The chain uses TRBV4-1 and TRBJ1-5; TRBD1 agrees at 9 bases. CDR1 and CDR2 from the germline V gene are MGHRA and YSYEKL. V dropped 3 bases and J dropped 5; count of bases not matched to a gene: 2. The CDR3 is made up of 14 amino acids.

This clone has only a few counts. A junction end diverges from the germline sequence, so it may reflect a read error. CDR3: CASSRTVNYGYTF. The CDR3 region has the DNA TGTGCCAGCAGTCGGACAGTGAACTACGGCTACACCTTC. The chain employs TRBV27 and TRBJ1-2; tentative D call: TRBD1 (6 bases). CDR3 size: 13 residues. The germline CDR1 and CDR2 sequences are MNHEY and SMNVEV (reference sequence).

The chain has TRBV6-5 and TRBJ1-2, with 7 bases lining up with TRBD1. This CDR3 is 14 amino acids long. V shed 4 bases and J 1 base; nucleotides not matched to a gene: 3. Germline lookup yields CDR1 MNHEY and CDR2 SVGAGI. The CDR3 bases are TGTGCCAGCAGTTTAGACAGGGATAACTATGGCTACACCTTC. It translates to CASSLDRDNYGYTF.

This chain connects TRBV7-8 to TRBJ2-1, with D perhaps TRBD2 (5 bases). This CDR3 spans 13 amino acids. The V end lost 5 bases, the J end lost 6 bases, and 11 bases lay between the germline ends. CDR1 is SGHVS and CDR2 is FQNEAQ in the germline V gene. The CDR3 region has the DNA TGTGCCAGCAGCCGCGGGTCCCGCAATGAGCAGTTCTTC. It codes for CASSRGSRNEQFF. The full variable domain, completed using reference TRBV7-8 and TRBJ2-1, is GAGVSQSPRYKVAKRGQDVALRCDPISGHVSLFWYQQALGQGPEFLTYFQNEAQLDKSGLPSDRFFAERPEGSVSTLKIQRTQQEDSAVYLCASSRGSRNEQFFGPGTRLTVL.

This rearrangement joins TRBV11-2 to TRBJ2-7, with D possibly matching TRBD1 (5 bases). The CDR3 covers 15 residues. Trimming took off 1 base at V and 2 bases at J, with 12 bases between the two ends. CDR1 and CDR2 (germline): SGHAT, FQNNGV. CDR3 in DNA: TGTGCCAGCAGCTTAGGCCCTGACAGAACCTACGAGCAGTACTTC. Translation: CASSLGPDRTYEQYF.

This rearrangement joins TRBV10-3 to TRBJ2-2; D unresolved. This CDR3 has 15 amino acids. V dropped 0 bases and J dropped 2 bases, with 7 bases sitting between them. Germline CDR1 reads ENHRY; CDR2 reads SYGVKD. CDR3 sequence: CAISESTANTGELFF. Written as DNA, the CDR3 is TGTGCCATCAGTGAGTCAACAGCCAACACCGGGGAGCTGTTTTTT.

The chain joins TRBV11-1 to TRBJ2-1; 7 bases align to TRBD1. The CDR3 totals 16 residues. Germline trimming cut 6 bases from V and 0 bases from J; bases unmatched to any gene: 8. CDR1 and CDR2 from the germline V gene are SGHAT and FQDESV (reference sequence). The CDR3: CASRDSGTVSYNEQFF. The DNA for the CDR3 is TGTGCCAGCAGGGATTCCGGGACAGTCTCCTACAATGAGCAGTTCTTC.

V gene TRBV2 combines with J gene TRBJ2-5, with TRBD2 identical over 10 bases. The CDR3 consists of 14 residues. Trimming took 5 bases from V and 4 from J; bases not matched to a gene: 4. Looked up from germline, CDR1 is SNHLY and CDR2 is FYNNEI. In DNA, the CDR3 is TGTGCCAGCAGTTCAGCGGGGGGGCGAGAGACCCAGTACTTC. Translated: CASSSAGGRETQYF. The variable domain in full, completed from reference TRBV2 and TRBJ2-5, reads EPEVTQTPSHQVTQMGQEVILRCVPISNHLYFYWYRQILGQKVEFLVSFYNNEISEKSEIFDDQFSVERPDGSNFTLKIRSTKLEDSAMYFCASSSAGGRETQYFGPGTRLLVL.

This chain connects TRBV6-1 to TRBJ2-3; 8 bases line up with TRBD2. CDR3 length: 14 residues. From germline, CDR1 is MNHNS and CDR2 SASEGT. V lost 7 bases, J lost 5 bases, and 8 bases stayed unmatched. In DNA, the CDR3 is TGTGCCAGCACCCTGCGGGGGGCGGGAGATACGCAGTATTTT. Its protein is CASTLRGAGDTQYF.

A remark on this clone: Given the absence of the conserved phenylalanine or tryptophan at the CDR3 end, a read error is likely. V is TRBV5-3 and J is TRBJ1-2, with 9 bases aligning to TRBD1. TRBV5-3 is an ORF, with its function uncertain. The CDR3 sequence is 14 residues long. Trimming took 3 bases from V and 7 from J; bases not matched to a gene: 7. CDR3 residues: CARSYTGGAFGYTL. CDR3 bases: TGTGCCAGAAGCTACACAGGGGGCGCGTTTGGCTACACCCTC.

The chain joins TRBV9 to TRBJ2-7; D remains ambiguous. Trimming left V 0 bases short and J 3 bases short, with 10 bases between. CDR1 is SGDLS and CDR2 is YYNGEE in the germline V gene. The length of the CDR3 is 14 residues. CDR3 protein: CASSVDGLVYEQYF. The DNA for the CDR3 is TGTGCCAGCAGCGTAGATGGGCTTGTCTACGAGCAGTACTTC.

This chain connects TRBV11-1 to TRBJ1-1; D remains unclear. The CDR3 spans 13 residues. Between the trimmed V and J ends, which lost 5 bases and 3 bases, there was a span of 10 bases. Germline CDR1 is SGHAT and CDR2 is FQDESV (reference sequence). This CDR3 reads CASSARRDTEAFF. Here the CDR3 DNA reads TGTGCCAGCAGCGCCAGGCGAGACACTGAAGCTTTCTTT.

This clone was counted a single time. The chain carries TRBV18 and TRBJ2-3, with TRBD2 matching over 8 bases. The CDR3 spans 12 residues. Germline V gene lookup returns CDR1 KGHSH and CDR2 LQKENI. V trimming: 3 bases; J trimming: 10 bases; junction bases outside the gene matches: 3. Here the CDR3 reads CASSPTSAAQYF. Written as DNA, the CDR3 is TGTGCCAGCTCACCGACTAGCGCCGCGCAGTATTTT.

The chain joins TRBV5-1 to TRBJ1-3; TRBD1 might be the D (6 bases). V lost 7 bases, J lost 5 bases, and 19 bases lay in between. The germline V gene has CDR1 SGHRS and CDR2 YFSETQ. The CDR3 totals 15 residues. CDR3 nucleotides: TGCGCCAGCCGCCAAGATTCAGGGGCCCGAAACACCATATATTTT. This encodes CASRQDSGARNTIYF.